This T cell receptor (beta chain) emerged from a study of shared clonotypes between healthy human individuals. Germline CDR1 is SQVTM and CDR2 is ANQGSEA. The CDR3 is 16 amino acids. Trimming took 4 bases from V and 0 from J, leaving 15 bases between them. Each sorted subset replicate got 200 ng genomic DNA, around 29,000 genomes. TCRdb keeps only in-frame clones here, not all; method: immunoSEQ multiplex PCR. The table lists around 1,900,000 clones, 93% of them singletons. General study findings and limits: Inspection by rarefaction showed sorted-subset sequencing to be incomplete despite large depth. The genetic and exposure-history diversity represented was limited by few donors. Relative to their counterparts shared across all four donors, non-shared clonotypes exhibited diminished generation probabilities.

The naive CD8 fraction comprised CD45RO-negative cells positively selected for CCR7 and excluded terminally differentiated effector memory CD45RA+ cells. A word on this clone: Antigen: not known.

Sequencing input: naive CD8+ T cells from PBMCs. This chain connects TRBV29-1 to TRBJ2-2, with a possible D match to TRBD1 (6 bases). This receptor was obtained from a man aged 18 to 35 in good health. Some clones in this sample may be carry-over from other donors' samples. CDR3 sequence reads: CSVAGRGFANTGELFF. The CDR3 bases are TGCAGCGTTGCCGGCAGGGGTTTCGCGAACACCGGGGAGCTGTTTTTT.